This paragraph covers one T cell receptor (beta chain) sequence. What antigen it recognizes has not been identified. No clone much larger than this one lies a single base away; base qualities are absent. These data are taken from a study of molecular identifiers for immune sequencing clone quantification (dated by TCRdb to 2017 to 2018). Describing the broader study: In a replicate experiment, RNA from roughly 18,000 or 92,000 naive CD8 T cells was split into five aliquots, four of which were sequenced. CD8 T cells were used in a methods study to benchmark molecular-identifier clustering-based TCR repertoire sequencing (MIDCIRS) and TCR RNA copy counting.

Results and caveats for the whole study, not just this receptor: Even against a background of approximately 1 million naive CD8 T cells, spiked-in Jurkat TCR RNA amounting to a single cell's worth was reported to be detectable. Highly expanded clone sizes could be underestimated if identical TCR molecules share a barcode. Clones above 20 RNA copies held over 97% of molecules in CMV-specific effector cells but under 1% in naive cells. Naive libraries contained spiked-in Jurkat TCR RNA (approximately nine copies' worth), which is not part of the donor repertoire. When barcode sub-clustering was left out, chimeric consensus sequences inflated TCR diversity, with chimeras reaching as high as 47%. About 3 recovered TCR RNA copies per cell were obtained by modeling, versus roughly 10 by digital PCR, implying a capture efficiency of around 28%.

V was cut back by 4 bases and J by 0 bases, leaving a gap of 10 bases between them. As encoded in the germline V gene, CDR1 is MGHRA while CDR2 is YSYEKL. Measured from the cysteine to the phenylalanine, the CDR3 is 14 residues long. The entry retains the CDR3 DNA only, 42 bases that are in frame from base 1. Libraries of naive CD8 T cells were generated from about 20,000 to 1,000,000 sorted cells, with 10%, 30% or 50% of the purified RNA used. Naive CD8 T cells, defined as CD8+CD4-CCR7+CD45RA+, were FACS-sorted into RLT Plus buffer on a BD FACSAria II. To test detection sensitivity, Jurkat RNA equivalent to approximately ten TCR copies was spiked into samples of roughly 18,000-1,000,000 naive CD8 T cells. CD8 T cells were enriched with RosetteSep CD8+ T Cell Enrichment Cocktail and Ficoll-Paque, followed by ACK red cell lysis. Library preparation used PCR. Reads for this sample came from an Illumina HiSeq 4000. Bulk TCR libraries were generated as previously described, with the TCR primers listed in Table S5 used. Total RNA was purified with the Qiagen AllPrep DNA/RNA kit. Before any analysis, reads coming from multiple sequencing runs of the same library were combined into one pool. As for how the authors treated the data: Only reads with exact TCR constant sequence were kept, trimmed to 150 nt, and grouped by their 12-nt molecular barcodes. Reads inside each barcode group were sub-clustered using a 15% Levenshtein threshold, and a quality-weighted consensus sequence was constructed for each RNA molecule. Non-functional sequences were removed, as were lower-count sequences one edit away from another. Based on fitting two negative binomial distributions, any barcode sub-cluster with under 20% of the maximum read count was discarded. TCRdb applied fastp at Q25 and MiXCR to the public reads, then kept only in-frame beta chains. Each CDR3 protein gets just one entry, which takes the most common genes and DNA from the rows behind it. These V and J calls originate from TCRdb's pipeline instead of the authors' own analysis. This sample has under 600,000 distinct CDR3 sequences in its table, and roughly 23% of those were observed once. The ten largest clonotypes hold 0.84% of the sample.

Sequenced: naive CD8+ T cells from blood, with Jurkat cell RNA spiked in. The cell subset or site label corresponds to: FACS-sorted CD8+CD4-CCR7+CD45RA+ naive T cells. Rearrangement joined TRBV4-1 to TRBJ2-7; the D gene is not confidently resolved. This TCR derives from a human donor in good health. Some libraries in this study had Jurkat cell RNA spiked in. This receptor has the CDR3 CASSLHFSSYEQYF. The DNA reads as follows: TGCGCCAGCAGCCTCCATTTCAGCTCCTACGAGCAGTACTTC.